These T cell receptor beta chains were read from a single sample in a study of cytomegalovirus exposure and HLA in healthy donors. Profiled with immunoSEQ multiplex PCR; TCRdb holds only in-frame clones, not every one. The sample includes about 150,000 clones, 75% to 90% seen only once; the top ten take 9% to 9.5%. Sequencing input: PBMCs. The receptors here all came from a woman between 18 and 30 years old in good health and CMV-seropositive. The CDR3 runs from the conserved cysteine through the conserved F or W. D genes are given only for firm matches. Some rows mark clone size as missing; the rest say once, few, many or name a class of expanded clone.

CDR3aa: CASSGQGAYEQYF
CDR3nt: TGTGCCAGCAGCGGACAGGGGGCTTATGAGCAGTACTTC
abundance: once
j_gene: TRBJ2-7
d_gene: TRBD1
v_gene: TRBV5-4

CDR3aa: CASSLGLAGGKNTDTQYF
CDR3nt: TGTGCCAGCAGCTTGGGACTAGCGGGGGGTAAGAACACAGATACGCAGTATTTT
abundance: NA
j_gene: TRBJ2-3
d_gene: TRBD2
v_gene: TRBV7-2

CDR3aa: CASSEVSYEQYF
CDR3nt: TGTGCCAGCAGTGAAGTGAGCTACGAGCAGTACTTC
abundance: NA
j_gene: TRBJ2-7
d_gene: NA
v_gene: TRBV6-5

CDR3aa: CASSIEAGQTNGYTF
CDR3nt: TGTGCCAGTAGTATAGAGGCCGGCCAGACTAATGGCTACACCTTC
abundance: NA
j_gene: TRBJ1-2
d_gene: NA
v_gene: TRBV19

CDR3aa: CASSRTGREESGANVLTF
CDR3nt: TGCGCCAGCAGCCGGACAGGTAGAGAAGAATCTGGGGCCAACGTCCTGACTTTC
abundance: NA
j_gene: TRBJ2-6
d_gene: TRBD1
v_gene: TRBV4-1

CDR3aa: CAISGGQAYEQYF
CDR3nt: TGTGCCATCAGTGGAGGACAGGCCTACGAGCAGTACTTC
abundance: NA
j_gene: TRBJ2-7
d_gene: TRBD1
v_gene: TRBV10-3

CDR3aa: CASSLQGRQPQHF
CDR3nt: TGTGCCAGCAGTTTACAGGGCCGTCAGCCCCAGCATTTT
abundance: NA
j_gene: TRBJ1-5
d_gene: NA
v_gene: TRBV27

CDR3aa: CASSQDLYGGANEQFF
CDR3nt: TGCGCCAGCAGCCAAGATCTGTACGGGGGGGCCAATGAGCAGTTCTTC
abundance: NA
j_gene: TRBJ2-1
d_gene: TRBD2
v_gene: TRBV4-3

CDR3aa: CASKSQGEAYEQYF
CDR3nt: TGTGCCAGTAAATCGCAGGGGGAGGCCTACGAGCAGTACTTC
abundance: NA
j_gene: TRBJ2-7
d_gene: NA
v_gene: TRBV19

CDR3aa: CASSIPDRGSNSPLHF
CDR3nt: TGTGCCAGTAGTATCCCAGACAGGGGATCTAATTCACCCCTCCACTTT
abundance: NA
j_gene: TRBJ1-6
d_gene: TRBD1
v_gene: TRBV19

CDR3aa: CASSRQGHQPQHF
CDR3nt: TGTGCCAGCAGCCGACAGGGACATCAGCCCCAGCATTTT
abundance: NA
j_gene: TRBJ1-5
d_gene: TRBD1
v_gene: TRBV7-9

CDR3aa: CASSRHLGQVFAETQYF
CDR3nt: TGTGCCAGCAGCCGCCACCTGGGACAGGTCTTCGCAGAGACCCAGTACTTC
abundance: NA
j_gene: TRBJ2-5
d_gene: TRBD1
v_gene: TRBV14

CDR3aa: CASSYSAKGQPQHF
CDR3nt: TGTGCCAGCAGTTACTCGGCCAAGGGGCAGCCCCAGCATTTT
abundance: NA
j_gene: TRBJ1-5
d_gene: NA
v_gene: TRBV6-5

CDR3aa: CASSPPGGTNTGELFF
CDR3nt: TGTGCCAGCTCACCGCCGGGAGGGACGAACACCGGGGAGCTGTTTTTT
abundance: NA
j_gene: TRBJ2-2
d_gene: TRBD2
v_gene: TRBV18

CDR3aa: CASSLRTGGAGEAFF
CDR3nt: TGTGCCAGCAGCCTACGGACAGGGGGCGCGGGTGAAGCTTTCTTT
abundance: NA
j_gene: TRBJ1-1
d_gene: TRBD1
v_gene: TRBV5-5

CDR3aa: CASSLVTEYSNQPQHF
CDR3nt: TGTGCCAGCAGCTTGGTAACAGAGTATAGCAATCAGCCCCAGCATTTT
abundance: NA
j_gene: TRBJ1-5
d_gene: NA
v_gene: TRBV5-4

CDR3aa: CAAQGSESNQPQHF
CDR3nt: TGTGCCGCCCAGGGCAGTGAGAGCAATCAGCCCCAGCATTTT
abundance: NA
j_gene: TRBJ1-5
d_gene: NA
v_gene: TRBV19

CDR3aa: CASSIWAADTQYF
CDR3nt: TGTGCCAGTAGTATCTGGGCTGCGGATACGCAGTATTTT
abundance: NA
j_gene: TRBJ2-3
d_gene: NA
v_gene: TRBV19

CDR3aa: CASSLYRATSTEAFF
CDR3nt: TGTGCCAGCAGTTTGTACAGGGCCACGAGCACTGAAGCTTTCTTT
abundance: once
j_gene: TRBJ1-1
d_gene: NA
v_gene: TRBV28

CDR3aa: CASSLLQRQENTEAFF
CDR3nt: TGTGCCAGCAGCTTACTCCAACGACAGGAGAACACTGAAGCTTTCTTT
abundance: NA
j_gene: TRBJ1-1
d_gene: NA
v_gene: TRBV13

CDR3aa: CASSSPASRAAGYTF
CDR3nt: TGTGCCAGTAGTTCCCCCGCCTCCAGGGCAGCCGGCTACACCTTC
abundance: NA
j_gene: TRBJ1-2
d_gene: NA
v_gene: TRBV19

CDR3aa: CASSQGAQNYEQYF
CDR3nt: TGCGCCAGCAGCCAAGGTGCCCAGAACTACGAGCAGTACTTC
abundance: NA
j_gene: TRBJ2-7
d_gene: NA
v_gene: TRBV4-3

CDR3aa: CASRPRPGRYTF
CDR3nt: TGTGCCAGCAGACCTCGCCCGGGTCGCTACACCTTC
abundance: NA
j_gene: TRBJ1-2
d_gene: NA
v_gene: TRBV7-8

CDR3aa: CAWSPKFPYEQYF
CDR3nt: TGTGCCTGGAGTCCTAAATTCCCCTACGAGCAGTACTTC
abundance: NA
j_gene: TRBJ2-7
d_gene: NA
v_gene: TRBV30

CDR3aa: CASSLGTGRETQYF
CDR3nt: TGTGCCAGCAGCCTAGGGACAGGGCGGGAGACCCAGTACTTC
abundance: NA
j_gene: TRBJ2-5
d_gene: TRBD1
v_gene: TRBV5-6

CDR3aa: CATSREQGPYEQYF
CDR3nt: TGTGCCACCAGCAGAGAACAGGGGCCCTACGAGCAGTACTTC
abundance: NA
j_gene: TRBJ2-7
d_gene: TRBD1
v_gene: TRBV15

CDR3aa: CASSHLAGGPHEQFF
CDR3nt: TGTGCCAGCAGCCACCTAGCGGGGGGGCCGCATGAGCAGTTCTTC
abundance: NA
j_gene: TRBJ2-1
d_gene: TRBD2
v_gene: TRBV4-2

CDR3aa: CASSPLWGSTTYEQYF
CDR3nt: TGTGCCAGCAGCCCCCTCTGGGGCTCCACTACGTACGAGCAGTACTTC
abundance: NA
j_gene: TRBJ2-7
d_gene: NA
v_gene: TRBV28

CDR3aa: CASSLFPGVAGGQETQYF
CDR3nt: TGTGCCAGCAGCTTATTCCCCGGGGTAGCGGGGGGTCAAGAGACCCAGTACTTC
abundance: NA
j_gene: TRBJ2-5
d_gene: TRBD2
v_gene: TRBV7-8

CDR3aa: CAHSRDREERAGSGNTIYF
CDR3nt: TGCGCCCATAGCCGGGATAGAGAGGAAAGGGCAGGCTCTGGAAACACCATATATTTT
abundance: NA
j_gene: TRBJ1-3
d_gene: NA
v_gene: TRBV10-1

CDR3aa: CASSEGGYEKLFF
CDR3nt: TGTGCCAGCAGTGAGGGAGGTTATGAAAAACTGTTTTTT
abundance: once
j_gene: TRBJ1-4
d_gene: NA
v_gene: TRBV6-1

CDR3aa: CASSQDSPDRGYWGTEAFF
CDR3nt: TGTGCCAGCAGCCAAGATTCCCCTGACAGGGGCTACTGGGGCACTGAAGCTTTCTTT
abundance: NA
j_gene: TRBJ1-1
d_gene: TRBD1
v_gene: TRBV14

CDR3aa: CATSRAPQGGHEQYF
CDR3nt: TGTGCCACCAGCAGAGCCCCACAGGGGGGCCACGAGCAGTACTTC
abundance: NA
j_gene: TRBJ2-7
d_gene: TRBD1
v_gene: TRBV15

CDR3aa: CASSLAVGQGSSYNEQFF
CDR3nt: TGTGCCAGCAGCTTAGCAGTCGGACAGGGAAGCTCCTACAATGAGCAGTTCTTC
abundance: NA
j_gene: TRBJ2-1
d_gene: TRBD1
v_gene: TRBV7-8

CDR3aa: CASGASGPLTNEKLFF
CDR3nt: TGTGCCAGCGGGGCCAGTGGACCCCTAACTAATGAAAAACTGTTTTTT
abundance: NA
j_gene: TRBJ1-4
d_gene: NA
v_gene: TRBV6-6

CDR3aa: CASSQEEDGVGSPLHF
CDR3nt: TGTGCCAGCAGCCAAGAAGAAGACGGGGTTGGGTCACCCCTCCACTTT
abundance: few
j_gene: TRBJ1-6
d_gene: NA
v_gene: TRBV4-2

CDR3aa: CASSFLGLAADTQYF
CDR3nt: TGTGCCAGCAGCTTTCTAGGACTAGCAGCAGATACGCAGTATTTT
abundance: NA
j_gene: TRBJ2-3
d_gene: TRBD2
v_gene: TRBV7-2

CDR3aa: CASSSRSRGMYEQYF
CDR3nt: TGTGCCAGCAGCTCCCGGTCACGGGGGATGTACGAGCAGTACTTC
abundance: once
j_gene: TRBJ2-7
d_gene: NA
v_gene: TRBV13

CDR3aa: CASSMISGGSQETQYF
CDR3nt: TGTGCCAGTAGTATGATTAGCGGGGGGTCCCAAGAGACCCAGTACTTC
abundance: NA
j_gene: TRBJ2-5
d_gene: TRBD2
v_gene: TRBV19

CDR3aa: CASSQTDRGEQYF
CDR3nt: TGTGCCAGCAGCCAGACCGACAGGGGCGAGCAGTACTTC
abundance: few
j_gene: TRBJ2-7
d_gene: TRBD1
v_gene: TRBV4-2

CDR3aa: CASSESASGGASDTQYF
CDR3nt: TGTGCCAGCAGTGAGAGTGCGAGCGGGGGGGCTTCAGATACGCAGTATTTT
abundance: NA
j_gene: TRBJ2-3
d_gene: TRBD2
v_gene: TRBV6-4

CDR3aa: CASSLPGTLGYTF
CDR3nt: TGTGCCAGCAGCTTACCCGGGACTCTAGGCTACACCTTC
abundance: once
j_gene: TRBJ1-2
d_gene: NA
v_gene: TRBV7-9

CDR3aa: CAKQERETQYF
CDR3nt: TGTGCCAAACAGGAAAGGGAGACCCAGTACTTC
abundance: NA
j_gene: TRBJ2-5
d_gene: NA
v_gene: TRBV27

CDR3aa: CSVGNWGVNEQFF
CDR3nt: TGCAGCGTGGGAAATTGGGGGGTCAATGAGCAGTTCTTC
abundance: NA
j_gene: TRBJ2-1
d_gene: NA
v_gene: TRBV29-1